Listed below are T cell receptor beta chains from one sample, sequenced in a study of blood T cell repertoires in COVID-19. Using immunoSEQ multiplex PCR, the repertoire was profiled, and TCRdb retains in-frame clones only, with some absent. The table has roughly 41,000 clones, 70% to 90% seen once. Sequencing was done on a sample of PBMCs or T cells enriched from blood (not recorded which). The receptor set was obtained from a woman aged 45-65 years who had recovered from COVID-19. The CDR3 runs from the conserved cysteine through the conserved F or W. The D gene is left open where the match is weak. Clone size is stated in some rows and not others, as once, few, many or a class when expanded.

clone_size,d_call,j_call,v_call,cdr3_nt,cdr3_aa
NA,TRBD1,TRBJ2-4,TRBV7-9,TGTGCCAGCAGCTTACAGTTCGGGCGGGACAGGAAAAACATTCAGTACTTC,CASSLQFGRDRKNIQYF
NA,TRBD1,TRBJ1-5,TRBV28,TGTGCCAGCAGTTACGGGACAGGGAGTTATAGCAATCAGCCCCAGCATTTT,CASSYGTGSYSNQPQHF
NA,TRBD1,TRBJ2-2,TRBV25-1,TGTGCCAGCGCCCGACAGGGACCCACCGGGGAGCTGTTTTTT,CASARQGPTGELFF
NA,NA,TRBJ2-5,TRBV7-7,TGTGCCAGCAGCTTAGCGGGTTATGGCGGGTCAGAGACCCAGTACTTC,CASSLAGYGGSETQYF
once,NA,TRBJ1-1,TRBV11-2,TGTGCCAGCAGCTTAAATTACGTGGGCAGGAAGGGGACTGAAGCTTTCTTT,CASSLNYVGRKGTEAFF
once,TRBD1,TRBJ1-2,TRBV30,TGTGCCTGGAGGGGACAGGGCCGCGCCTATGGCTACACCTTC,CAWRGQGRAYGYTF
NA,TRBD2,TRBJ2-2,TRBV7-9,TGTGCCAGCAGCCGACCGGGACTAGGTTCAGGCACCGGGGAGCTGTTTTTT,CASSRPGLGSGTGELFF
once,NA,TRBJ2-5,TRBV7-3,TGTGCCAGCAGCTCCGGCGGCCGCCAAGAGACCCAGTACTTC,CASSSGGRQETQYF
NA,NA,TRBJ1-2,TRBV6-2/TRBV6-3,TGTGCCAGCAGCTCATTCGGTTATGGCTACACCTTC,CASSSFGYGYTF
NA,TRBD2,TRBJ2-1,TRBV10-3,TGTGCCATCAGTGAGTTCGGCGTTAGCGGGGATGAGCAGTTCTTC,CAISEFGVSGDEQFF
NA,NA,TRBJ1-5,TRBV28,TGTGCCAGCATCCTGAGGGGGATCCGGGGTAGCAATCAGCCCCAGCATTTT,CASILRGIRGSNQPQHF
NA,NA,TRBJ2-1,TRBV4-3,TGCGCCAGCAGCCAGATATCCCTACGGGGTAGCCATAAACAGTTCTTC,CASSQISLRGSHKQFF
NA,NA,TRBJ2-5,TRBV28,TGTGCCAGCACCTCCCAGGTGCCCTATATCAAGTACTTC,CASTSQVPYIKYF
NA,TRBD1,TRBJ1-1,TRBV29-1,TGCAGCGTAGGGACAGACACTGAAGCTTTCTTT,CSVGTDTEAFF
NA,TRBD1,TRBJ1-5,TRBV11-2,TGTGCCAGCAGCTTACACGCCCCCGGACAGGGGGCCGGGCAGCCCCAGCATTTT,CASSLHAPGQGAGQPQHF
NA,TRBD1,TRBJ2-1,TRBV11-2,TGTGCCAGCAGCCCGGACAGGTTTGGTAGAGATGAGCAGTTCTTC,CASSPDRFGRDEQFF
few,NA,TRBJ2-1,TRBV15,TGTGCCACCAGCAGAGAGGGCGATGAGCAGTTCTTC,CATSREGDEQFF
NA,NA,TRBJ2-7,TRBV6-5,TGTGCCAGCAGTTACGTACAGGGTTACGAGCAGTACTTC,CASSYVQGYEQYF
NA,TRBD2,TRBJ2-7,TRBV6-1,TGTGCCAGCAGTGCCGACACCGGGACTAGCGGGGACTACGAGCAGTACTTC,CASSADTGTSGDYEQYF
NA,NA,TRBJ2-7,TRBV29-1,TGCAGCGCCTTGGGCGGGCTCTCCTACGAGCAGTACTTC,CSALGGLSYEQYF
NA,TRBD2,TRBJ2-1,TRBV27,TGTGCCAGCAGTCGGGCCGGACTAGCGGGGGGGCCGTTAAATGAGCAGTTCTTC,CASSRAGLAGGPLNEQFF
once,NA,TRBJ1-3,TRBV3-1/TRBV3-2,TGTGCCAGCAGCCAAGGAGGTTCTGGAAACACCATATATTTT,CASSQGGSGNTIYF
few,TRBD1,TRBJ1-2,TRBV11-2,TGTGCCAGCAGCCGGACAGGGGATGGCTACACCTTC,CASSRTGDGYTF
NA,NA,TRBJ1-4,TRBV6-5,TGTGCCAGCAGTACTCCGAACAATGAAAAACTGTTTTTT,CASSTPNNEKLFF
once,TRBD2,TRBJ2-1,TRBV10-3,TGTGCCATCACCGCGGGAGGATCCTACAATGAGCAGTTCTTC,CAITAGGSYNEQFF
NA,TRBD2,TRBJ2-1,TRBV5-1,TGCGCCAGCAGGGGGGCAGGACTAGCGGGGGCTCCCACCAATGTCGAGCAGTTCTTC,CASRGAGLAGAPTNVEQFF
NA,NA,TRBJ1-4,TRBV29-1,TGCAGCGTTGAACAGGGAAATAATGAAAAACTGTTTTTT,CSVEQGNNEKLFF
NA,TRBD2,TRBJ2-7,TRBV3-1/TRBV3-2,TGTGCCAGCACCCCTAGCGGGACCCCGTACGAGCAGTACTTC,CASTPSGTPYEQYF
NA,NA,TRBJ2-3,TRBV7-2,TGTGCCAGCAGCTTAGACAGATTAAGCACAGATACGCAGTATTTT,CASSLDRLSTDTQYF
once,TRBD1,TRBJ2-7,TRBV2,TGTGCCAGCAGGGGACAGGGGAACGAGCAGTACTTC,CASRGQGNEQYF
NA,TRBD2,TRBJ2-3,TRBV19,TGTGCCAGTAGCGGAAAACCGGGACTAGCGGGGGCTAGCACAGATACGCAGTATTTT,CASSGKPGLAGASTDTQYF
NA,NA,TRBJ2-5,TRBV4-1,TGCGCCAGCAGCCAAGATCTGGGGGCCGGGGCAGAGACCCAGTACTTC,CASSQDLGAGAETQYF
NA,TRBD2,TRBJ2-7,TRBV7-2,TGTGCCAGCAGTTTCTCCGGGAGGGGTATTAACGAGCAGTACTTC,CASSFSGRGINEQYF
NA,NA,TRBJ2-2,TRBV24-1,TGTGCCACCAGTGATTTGTCCCCAGAAGCGAACACCGGGGAGCTGTTTTTT,CATSDLSPEANTGELFF
NA,TRBD2,TRBJ2-2,TRBV10-1,TGCGCCAGCAGTCCCCAGCGGGGAAACACCGGGGAGCTGTTTTTT,CASSPQRGNTGELFF
NA,NA,TRBJ2-1,TRBV4-3,TGCGCCAGCAGCCCCCAGGGGACCAGACCCTACAATGAGCAGTTCTTC,CASSPQGTRPYNEQFF
NA,NA,TRBJ2-7,TRBV5-4,TGTGCCAGCAGCTTGGAACAGGGACCCTACGAGCAGTACTTC,CASSLEQGPYEQYF
NA,NA,TRBJ2-5,TRBV6-5,TGTGCCAGCAGTAAACAGTTACGCCAAGAGACCCAGTACTTC,CASSKQLRQETQYF
NA,NA,TRBJ1-3,TRBV3-1/TRBV3-2,TGTGCCAGCAGCCCTTCAAGACGGGGCTCTGGAAACACCATATATTTT,CASSPSRRGSGNTIYF
NA,TRBD2,TRBJ2-1,TRBV5-1,TGCGCCAGCAGGGTAGTTGAGGGAGGGGCTGAGCAGTTCTTC,CASRVVEGGAEQFF
once,TRBD2,TRBJ2-7,TRBV2,TGTGCCAGCAGTGACATCGCGCGGGAGAGGTACGAGCAGTACTTC,CASSDIARERYEQYF
NA,NA,TRBJ2-3,TRBV19,TGTGCCAGTAGTATAGGCCCTGGGTCACCAGGTACGCAGTATTTT,CASSIGPGSPGTQYF
NA,TRBD1,TRBJ2-2,TRBV6-5,TGTGCCAGCAGTAAGACAGGGGGTGGCGGGGAGCTGTTTTTT,CASSKTGGGGELFF
NA,TRBD1,TRBJ1-1,TRBV6-2/TRBV6-3,TGTGCCAGCAGTTACCAGGACAGGGACACTGAAGCTTTCTTT,CASSYQDRDTEAFF
NA,TRBD1,TRBJ2-3,TRBV7-2,TGTGCCAGCAGCCGGGACAGAGGCACAGATACGCAGTATTTT,CASSRDRGTDTQYF
NA,NA,TRBJ2-7,TRBV7-9,TGTGCCAGCAGCCTCCGTGGGGGCTACTACGAGCAGTACTTC,CASSLRGGYYEQYF